This record covers a single T cell receptor (beta chain). Germline lookup yields CDR1 SEHNR and CDR2 FQNEAQ (reference sequence). This CDR3 comprises 18 residues. V lost 5 bases and J 2 bases, leaving 25 bases between the germline ends. Random hexamers served to reverse transcribe roughly 0.45 to 1 ug RNA. In TCRdb, the immunoSEQ multiplex PCR reads were re-called with MiXCR into one record per CDR3 protein. The sample lists a few hundred thousand distinct CDR3 sequences, around 85% occurring once. These data belong to a study of CD8 T cells in Susac syndrome. TEMRA cells were FACS-enriched, while CD8+ and CD4+ T cells were negatively isolated.

V is TRBV7-9 and J is TRBJ2-7, with D perhaps TRBD1 or TRBD2 (5 bases each). The receptor was derived from a human donor with multiple sclerosis. The sample was CD8+ T cells from PBMCs. This chain's CDR3 is CASSASGTDRDPAYEQYF. The CDR3 DNA reads TGTGCCAGCAGCGCGTCCGGGACGGATAGGGATCCCGCCTACGAGCAGTACTTC.